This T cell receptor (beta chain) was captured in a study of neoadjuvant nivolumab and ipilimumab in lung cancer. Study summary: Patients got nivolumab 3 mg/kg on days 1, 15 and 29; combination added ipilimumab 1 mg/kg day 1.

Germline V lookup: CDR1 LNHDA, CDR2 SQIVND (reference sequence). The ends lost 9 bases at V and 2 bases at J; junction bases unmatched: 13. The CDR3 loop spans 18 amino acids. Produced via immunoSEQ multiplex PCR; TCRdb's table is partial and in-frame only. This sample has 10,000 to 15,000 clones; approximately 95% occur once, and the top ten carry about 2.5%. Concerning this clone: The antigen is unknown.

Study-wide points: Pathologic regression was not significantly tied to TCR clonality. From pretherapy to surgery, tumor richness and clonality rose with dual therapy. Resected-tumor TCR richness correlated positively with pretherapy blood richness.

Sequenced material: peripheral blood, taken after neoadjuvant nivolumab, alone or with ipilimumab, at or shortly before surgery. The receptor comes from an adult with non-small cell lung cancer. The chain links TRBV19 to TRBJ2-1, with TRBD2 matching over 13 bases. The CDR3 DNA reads TGTGCCAGCGCCGGGACTAGCGGGATCAGGGTCACCTACAATGAGCAGTTCTTC. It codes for CASAGTSGIRVTYNEQFF.